This T cell receptor beta chain was identified during a study of shared clonotypes between healthy human individuals. Looking at the study overall: CD4 naive and memory got three plates each, CD8 naive two, CD8 memory one.

The protocol was immunoSEQ multiplex PCR, while the TCRdb copy is restricted to in-frame clones and leaves out a portion. The table includes about 680,000 clones, about 90% detected once. The naive CD8 population came from CD45RO-negative cells selected for CCR7, without terminally differentiated effector memory CD45RA+ cells. Healthy and HIV-negative, the adult donors had no recent acute infections or vaccinations. This CDR3 has 13 residues. Trimming took off 0 bases at V and 8 bases at J, with 11 bases between the two ends. Germline loops: CDR1 SGDLS, CDR2 YYNGEE. The chain employs TRBV9 and TRBJ1-1; D gene unclear. This sequence was found in a man aged 25 to 40 in good health. The source material was naive CD8+ T cells sorted from blood. The CDR3 region has the DNA TGTGCCAGCAGCGTAGCCGGGCAGACCGAAGCTTTCTTT. This sequence encodes CASSVAGQTEAFF.